This entry is about one TCR beta chain. The target antigen is unknown. It was cDNA, reverse transcribed from extracted RNA, that served as the sequencing template. The repertoire was sequenced with immunoSEQ multiplex PCR; TCRdb's copy has only in-frame clones and lacks some. This repertoire shows about 160,000 clones, 55% to 75% found once; its top ten account for 0.9% to 1%. The data are from a study of CD8+ T cells in alopecia areata. Germline V lookup: CDR1 LGHNA, CDR2 YSLEER. V was pared by 0 bases and J by 10 bases, with 3 bases of the junction left unmatched. The CDR3 has 15 amino acids. Documented treatment: oral pan-JAK inhibitor, 5-10 mg twice daily. Regarding the study as a whole: A single nonresponder leaves the baseline CD8+ expansion link to response uncertain. Scalp samples also contribute reads from the resident alphabeta T cells found in normal skin.

This chain uses TRBV4-3 with TRBJ1-6; 10 nucleotides align to TRBD1. This TCR came from a human donor with alopecia areata. The material sequenced was CD4+ T cells sorted from blood, taken at week 4, from a patient treated with tofacitinib. The CDR3 is CASSQDPTGGSPLHF. The CDR3 DNA is TGCGCCAGCAGCCAAGATCCGACAGGGGGCTCACCCCTCCACTTT.